This T cell receptor beta chain was sequenced for a study of monozygotic twins with cystic fibrosis. The data were produced by immunoSEQ multiplex PCR, yet TCRdb's version contains in-frame clones alone and is incomplete. The data show tens of thousands of clones, 85% to 95% seen once. Whole-study findings and limits: In this small cohort, shared CDR3 numbers showed no association with age, concordance or disease severity. J usage was most co-twin-similar in 8 of 16 pairs, V in 13. Nucleotide-identical clonotype sharing was significantly higher within monozygotic CF twin pairs than between unrelated CF individuals.

Regarding this clone: What it binds is unknown.

The TCR sequence derives from a boy aged 2 to 9 with cystic fibrosis. The specimen sequenced was blood.

The CDR3 nucleotides read TGTGCCAGCACCCAGGGAGAGGGCACTGAAGCTTTCTTT. This codes for CASTQGEGTEAFF. This rearrangement joins TRBV9 to TRBJ1-1; tentative D call: TRBD1 (5 bases). V lost 6 bases, J lost 4 bases, and 13 bases lay in between. Germline V gives CDR1 SGDLS, CDR2 YYNGEE. CDR3 length: 13 amino acids.